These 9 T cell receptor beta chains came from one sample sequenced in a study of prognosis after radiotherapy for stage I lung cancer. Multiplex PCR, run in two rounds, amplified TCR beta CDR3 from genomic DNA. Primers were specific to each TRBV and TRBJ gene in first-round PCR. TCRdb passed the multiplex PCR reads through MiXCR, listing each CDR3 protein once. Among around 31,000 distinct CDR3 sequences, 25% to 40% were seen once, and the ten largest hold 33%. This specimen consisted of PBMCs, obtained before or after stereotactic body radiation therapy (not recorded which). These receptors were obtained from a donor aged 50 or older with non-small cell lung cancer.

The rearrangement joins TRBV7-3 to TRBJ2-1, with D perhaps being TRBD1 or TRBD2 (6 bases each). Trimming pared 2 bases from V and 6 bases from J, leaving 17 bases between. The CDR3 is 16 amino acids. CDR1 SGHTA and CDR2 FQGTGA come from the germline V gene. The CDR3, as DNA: TGTGCCAGCAGCTTAGGCGGGACACGGCCGCTCAATGAGCAGTTCTTC. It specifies CASSLGGTRPLNEQFF.

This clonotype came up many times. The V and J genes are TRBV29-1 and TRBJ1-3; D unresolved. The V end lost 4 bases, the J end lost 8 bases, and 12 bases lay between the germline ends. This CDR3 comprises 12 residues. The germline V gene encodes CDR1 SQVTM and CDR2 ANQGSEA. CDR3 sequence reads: CSVGKYKDTIYF. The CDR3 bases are TGCAGCGTTGGGAAATACAAGGACACCATATATTTT.

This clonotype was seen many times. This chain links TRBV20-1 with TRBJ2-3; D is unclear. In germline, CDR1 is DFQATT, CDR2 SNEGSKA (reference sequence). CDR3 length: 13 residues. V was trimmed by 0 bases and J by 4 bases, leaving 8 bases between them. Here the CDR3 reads CSARDNGADTQYF. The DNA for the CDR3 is TGCAGTGCTAGAGATAATGGGGCAGATACGCAGTATTTT.

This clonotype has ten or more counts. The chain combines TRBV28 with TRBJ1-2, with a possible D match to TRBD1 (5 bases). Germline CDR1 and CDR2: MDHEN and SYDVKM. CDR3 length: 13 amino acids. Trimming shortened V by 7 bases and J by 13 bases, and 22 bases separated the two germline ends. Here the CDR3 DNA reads TGTGCCAGCACCGAGTTAGCTGCCCCTCAGGGCACCTTC. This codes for CASTELAAPQGTF.

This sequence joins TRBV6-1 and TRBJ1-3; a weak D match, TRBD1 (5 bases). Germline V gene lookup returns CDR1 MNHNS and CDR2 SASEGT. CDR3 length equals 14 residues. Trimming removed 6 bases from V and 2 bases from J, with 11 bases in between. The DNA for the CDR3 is TGTGCCAGCAGCAAAGGAGGGGCTGGAAACACCATATATTTT. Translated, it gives CASSKGGAGNTIYF.

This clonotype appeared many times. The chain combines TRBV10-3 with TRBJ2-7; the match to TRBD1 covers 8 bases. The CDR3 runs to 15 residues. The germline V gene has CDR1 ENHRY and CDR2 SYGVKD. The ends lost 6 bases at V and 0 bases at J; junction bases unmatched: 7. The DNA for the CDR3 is TGTGCCATCAGGGGGACAGGCCGCAGCTCCTACGAGCAGTACTTC. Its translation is CAIRGTGRSSYEQYF.

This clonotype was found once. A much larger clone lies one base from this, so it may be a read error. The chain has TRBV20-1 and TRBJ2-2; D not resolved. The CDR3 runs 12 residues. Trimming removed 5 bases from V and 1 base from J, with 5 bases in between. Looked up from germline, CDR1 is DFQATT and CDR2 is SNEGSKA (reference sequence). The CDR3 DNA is TGCAGTGCTCAAAAGAACACCGGGGAGCTGTTTTTT. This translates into CSAQKNTGELFF.

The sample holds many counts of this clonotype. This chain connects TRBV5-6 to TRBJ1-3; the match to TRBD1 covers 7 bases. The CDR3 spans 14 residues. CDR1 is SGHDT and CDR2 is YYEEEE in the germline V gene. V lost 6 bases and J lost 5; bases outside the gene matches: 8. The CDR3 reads CASTKQGSRNTIYF. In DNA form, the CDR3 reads TGTGCCAGCACTAAACAGGGGTCCAGAAACACCATATATTTT.

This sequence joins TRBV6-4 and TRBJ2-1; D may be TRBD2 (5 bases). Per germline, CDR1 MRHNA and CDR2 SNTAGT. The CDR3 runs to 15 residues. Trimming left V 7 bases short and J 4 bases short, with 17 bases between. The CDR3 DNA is TGTGCCAGCACCAAGACTAACGGTGGATACAATGAGCAGTTCTTC. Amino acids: CASTKTNGGYNEQFF.